These 27 T cell receptor beta chains were sequenced from one sample in a study of CDR3 diversity in severe acne. TCRdb called the PCR reads again in MiXCR, with one record for every CDR3 protein. Of some 90,000 distinct CDR3 sequences in the sample, around 54% were seen once. The sample comprised blood. These receptors were taken from a male donor with severe acne vulgaris.

This clonotype occurred once. The rearrangement links TRBV25-1 to TRBJ2-6, with D possibly TRBD1 on 6 matching bases. The CDR3 spans 16 residues. Germline CDR1 MGHDK, CDR2 SYGVNS. The ends were cut back, 2 bases at V and 5 bases at J, with 13 bases in the middle. The CDR3 here is CASSEANRVWANVLTF. The CDR3 nucleotides read TGTGCCAGCAGTGAAGCGAACAGGGTGTGGGCCAACGTCCTGACTTTC.

As for this clonotype: This may arise from a read error, as a much more abundant clone is one base away. The CDR3 sequence is CASSGSNQPQHF. The CDR3 coding sequence is TGTGCCAGCAGTGGTAGCAATCAGCCCCAGCATTTT. V usage is TRBV25-1 and J usage is TRBJ1-5; D ambiguous. Germline V gene lookup returns CDR1 MGHDK and CDR2 SYGVNS. V was clipped by 4 bases and J by 0 bases, with 1 base between them. The CDR3 has 12 amino acids. Drawing the rest from reference TRBV25-1 and TRBJ1-5, the complete variable domain is EADIYQTPRYLVIGTGKKITLECSQTMGHDKMYWYQQDPGMELHLIHYSYGVNSTEKGDLSSESTVSRIRTEHFPLTLESARPSHTSQYLCASSGSNQPQHFGDGTRLSIL.

This chain connects TRBV13 to TRBJ1-2; no clear D gene. The CDR3 contains 14 residues. Germline CDR1 is PRHDT and CDR2 is FYEKMQ (reference sequence). Trimming took off 5 bases at V and 4 bases at J, with 14 bases between the two ends. CDR3 residues: CASSETENLYGYTF. The CDR3 DNA follows: TGTGCCAGCAGCGAGACGGAGAATCTCTATGGCTACACCTTC. The variable domain in full, completed from reference TRBV13 and TRBJ1-2, reads AAGVIQSPRHLIKEKRETATLKCYPIPRHDTVYWYQQGPGQDPQFLISFYEKMQSDKGSIPDRFSAQQFSDYHSELNMSSLELGDSALYFCASSETENLYGYTFGSGTRLTVV.

The chain has TRBV15 and TRBJ1-4, with D maybe TRBD1 (5 bases). The length of the CDR3 is 15 residues. Deletions cut 0 bases from V and 3 bases from J, with 8 bases between. CDR1 is LNHNV, CDR2 YYDKDF, per germline (reference sequence). The DNA of the CDR3 is TGTGCCACCAGCAGAGAAGGGGCCTCTAATGAAAAACTGTTTTTT. It translates to CATSREGASNEKLFF.

The chain is built from TRBV25-1 and TRBJ2-7; 16 positions agree with TRBD2. The ends lost 6 bases at V and 2 bases at J; junction bases unmatched: 10. Germline V gene lookup returns CDR1 MGHDK and CDR2 SYGVNS. The CDR3 loop spans 18 amino acids. The chain's CDR3 is CASSSPGTSGRGAYEQYF. Written as DNA, the CDR3 is TGTGCCAGCAGCTCCCCCGGGACTAGCGGGAGGGGCGCCTACGAGCAGTACTTC.

This chain joins TRBV15 and TRBJ1-1; 8 bases are a match to TRBD1. The CDR3 totals 15 residues. V shed 1 base and J 3 bases; nucleotides not matched to a gene: 4. CDR1 LNHNV and CDR2 YYDKDF come from the germline V gene (reference sequence). CDR3 sequence (DNA): TGTGCCACCAGCAGAGGTCCAGGGGGCCACACTGAAGCTTTCTTT. Encoded protein: CATSRGPGGHTEAFF. Together with reference TRBV15 and TRBJ1-1, the CDR3 gives the full variable domain: DAMVIQNPRYQVTQFGKPVTLSCSQTLNHNVMYWYQQKSSQAPKLLFHYYDKDFNNEADTPDNFQSRRPNTSFCFLDIRSPGLGDTAMYLCATSRGPGGHTEAFFGQGTRLTVV.

V and J are TRBV6-2 or TRBV6-3 and TRBJ2-7; unclear D gene. The CDR3 is made up of 13 amino acids. The V end lost 3 bases, the J end lost 0 bases, and 6 bases lay between the germline ends. CDR1 MNHEY and CDR2 SVGEGT come from the germline V gene. The CDR3 here is CASSYYSSYEQYF. CDR3 nucleotide sequence: TGTGCCAGCAGTTATTACAGCTCCTACGAGCAGTACTTC.

This clonotype was detected ten times or more. V usage is TRBV12-3 or TRBV12-4 and J usage is TRBJ1-1; TRBD1 matches 7 bases. The CDR3 contains 13 residues. V lost 6 bases to trimming and J lost 5 bases; unmatched junction nucleotides: 6. DNA for the CDR3: TGTGCCAGCAGCCGGGACAGTTGGACTGAAGCTTTCTTT. Translated: CASSRDSWTEAFF.

Comments on this clonotype: Sequence at one end of the junction differs from germline and may be a read error. The chain uses TRBV25-1 and TRBJ1-5; 7 bases match TRBD1. The CDR3 is 16 amino acids. Germline CDR1 MGHDK, CDR2 SYGVNS. The CDR3 DNA follows: TGTGCCAGCAGTGCCGGGACAGCGTATAGCAATCAGCTCCAGCATTTT. It encodes CASSAGTAYSNQLQHF.

This chain joins TRBV20-1 and TRBJ1-2, with 12 bases that match TRBD1. V lost 6 bases, J lost 6 bases, and 5 bases stayed unmatched. Germline V CDR1 and CDR2: DFQATT, SNEGSKA (reference sequence). The CDR3 sequence is 13 residues long. The CDR3 spells CSAPGTGGDGYTF. The DNA for the CDR3 is TGCAGTGCCCCCGGGACAGGGGGCGATGGCTACACCTTC.

CDR3: CASMEGADGYTF. DNA for the CDR3: TGTGCCAGCATGGAGGGGGCGGATGGCTACACCTTC. V gene TRBV28 combines with J gene TRBJ1-2; 7 nucleotides line up with TRBD1. Germline CDR1 and CDR2: MDHEN and SYDVKM. Trimming removed 7 bases from V and 6 bases from J; junction bases left unmatched: 5. The CDR3 loop spans 12 amino acids.

In this sample, this clonotype turned up many times. This chain joins TRBV5-1 and TRBJ2-3; 12 bases fit TRBD2. The V and J ends lost 1 base and 5 bases, in that order; junction bases with no gene match: 8. There are 17 residues in the CDR3. The germline V gene has CDR1 SGHRS and CDR2 YFSETQ. Here the CDR3 reads CASSLIPLAGGGDTQYF. Written as DNA, the CDR3 is TGCGCCAGCAGCTTGATCCCCCTAGCGGGAGGGGGAGATACGCAGTATTTT.

Worth noting for this clonotype: One end of the junction is discordant with germline, which a read error may explain. V is TRBV5-1 and J is TRBJ2-7, with 7 nucleotides matching TRBD2. Germline V gives CDR1 SGHRS, CDR2 YFSETQ. The CDR3 totals 13 residues. The CDR3 here is CASSKRGTGELYF. The CDR3 region has the DNA TGCGCCAGCAGTAAGCGGGGCACCGGGGAGCTGTACTTC. The whole variable domain, remainder taken from reference TRBV5-1 and TRBJ2-7, is KAGVTQTPRYLIKTRGQQVTLSCSPISGHRSVSWYQQTPGQGLQFLFEYFSETQRNKGNFPGRFSGRQFSNSRSEMNVSTLELGDSALYLCASSKRGTGELYFGPGTRLTVT.

This clonotype was counted ten times or more. This rearrangement joins TRBV6-1 to TRBJ2-5, with D uncertain. The V gene lost 4 bases and the J gene lost 5 bases, with 11 bases spanning the gap. Looked up from germline, CDR1 is MNHNS and CDR2 is SASEGT. CDR3 length: 13 residues. The CDR3 reads CASSGGSVETQYF. The CDR3 region has the DNA TGTGCCAGCAGTGGGGGATCTGTGGAGACCCAGTACTTC.

This chain uses TRBV7-6 with TRBJ1-2; 9 bases are shared with TRBD1. Germline lookup yields CDR1 SGHVS and CDR2 FNYEAQ. V lost 3 bases, J lost 0 bases, and 2 bases stayed unmatched. This CDR3 is built from 15 residues. The CDR3: CASSLGTGSNYGYTF. The CDR3 nucleotides are TGTGCCAGCAGCTTGGGGACAGGGTCTAACTATGGCTACACCTTC.

By proportion, this clonotype is medium-sized. The chain links TRBV10-3 to TRBJ2-3, with D possibly being TRBD2 (6 bases). The germline V gene has CDR1 ENHRY and CDR2 SYGVKD. The CDR3 runs to 14 residues. Trimming cost V 6 bases and J 3 bases, with 13 bases left between them. The chain's CDR3 is CAISTLGSTDTQYF. CDR3 DNA sequence: TGTGCCATCAGCACCCTCGGGAGTACAGATACGCAGTATTTT.

This clonotype has at least ten counts. The chain employs TRBV6-1 and TRBJ1-2; D is undetermined. The CDR3 is 14 residues long. With 1 base removed from V and 4 bases from J, the gap between germline ends came to 10 bases. Germline V CDR1 and CDR2: MNHNS, SASEGT. CDR3 nucleotides: TGTGCCAGCAGTGAAGGGCAGGCAGTCTATGGCTACACCTTC. It codes for CASSEGQAVYGYTF.

V usage is TRBV28 and J usage is TRBJ2-3; unclear D gene. V was cut by 4 bases and J by 3 bases, with 11 bases left in between. CDR1 is MDHEN and CDR2 is SYDVKM in the germline V gene. The CDR3 consists of 14 residues. CDR3: CASSSRSRTDTQYF. In DNA form, the CDR3 reads TGTGCCAGCAGTTCCAGGTCCCGGACAGATACGCAGTATTTT.

The chain has TRBV10-3 and TRBJ2-7; tentatively, D is TRBD1 (6 bases). The ends were cut back, 0 bases at V and 5 bases at J, with 11 bases in the middle. This CDR3 region has 14 residues. Germline V gives CDR1 ENHRY, CDR2 SYGVKD. In nucleotides, the CDR3 is TGTGCCATCAGTGAGTCACAGGGTACCCACGAGCAGTACTTC. Its protein is CAISESQGTHEQYF.

The V call is TRBV15, the J call TRBJ2-7; D ambiguous. V was trimmed by 6 bases and J by 7 bases, leaving 16 bases between them. CDR3 length: 13 residues. Looked up from germline, CDR1 is LNHNV and CDR2 is YYDKDF (reference sequence). DNA of the CDR3: TGTGCCACCAGAATGGGTCCAGAAGGGGAGCAGTACTTC. Encoded protein: CATRMGPEGEQYF.

This chain links TRBV29-1 with TRBJ1-2; 7 nucleotides match TRBD1. This CDR3 has 14 residues. The trim removed 5 bases at V and 4 bases at J, leaving 10 bases unmatched. The germline V gene has CDR1 SQVTM and CDR2 ANQGSEA. CDR3 region: CSVYETGRFYGYTF. The CDR3 DNA is TGCAGCGTTTACGAGACAGGGAGGTTCTATGGCTACACCTTC.

This chain joins TRBV29-1 and TRBJ1-2, with D unclear. V lost 4 bases and J 0 bases, leaving 12 bases between the germline ends. CDR1 is SQVTM and CDR2 is ANQGSEA in the germline V gene. The CDR3 spans 14 residues. The CDR3 loop reads CSVAREIANYGYTF. Written as DNA, the CDR3 is TGCAGCGTTGCAAGGGAAATAGCTAACTATGGCTACACCTTC.

In regard to this clonotype: Being one base from a much bigger clone, this may be a read error. This chain joins TRBV20-1 and TRBJ2-1; D is unresolved. Germline CDR1 and CDR2: DFQATT and SNEGSKA (reference sequence). The CDR3 runs to 14 residues. CDR3 residues: CSASSGAPYSEQFF. As DNA, the CDR3 is TGCAGTGCTAGTTCAGGAGCTCCTTACAGTGAGCAGTTCTTC.

The chain carries TRBV11-2 and TRBJ2-5, with TRBD2 matching over 8 bases. J gave up 0 bases and V 2 bases, and 5 bases lay outside the gene matches. CDR3 size: 16 residues. Per germline, CDR1 SGHAT and CDR2 FQNNGV. The CDR3, as DNA: TGTGCCAGCAGCTTACTCAGCGGGGGTTACCAAGAGACCCAGTACTTC. This codes for CASSLLSGGYQETQYF.

The chain joins TRBV6-5 to TRBJ2-7, with 7 bases fitting TRBD2. The V and J ends lost 2 bases and 2 bases, in that order; junction bases with no gene match: 9. Per the germline V gene, CDR1 is MNHEY and CDR2 is SVGAGI. The CDR3 is 16 amino acids. The CDR3 is CASSYSWTSGTYEQYF. CDR3 coding DNA: TGTGCCAGCAGTTACAGTTGGACTAGTGGCACCTACGAGCAGTACTTC.

This chain uses TRBV5-4 with TRBJ2-5; 12 positions match TRBD2. Germline V gene lookup returns CDR1 SGHNT and CDR2 YYREEE (reference sequence). This CDR3 region has 16 residues. V shed 3 bases, J shed 2 bases, and the junction held 5 bases outside the gene matches. CDR3 in DNA: TGTGCCAGCAGCTACCGACTAGCGGGAGTTCAAGAGACCCAGTACTTC. Protein product: CASSYRLAGVQETQYF.

This chain connects TRBV15 to TRBJ2-1; 8 positions match TRBD2. The germline gives CDR1 LNHNV, CDR2 YYDKDF (reference sequence). The CDR3 has 17 amino acids. V was pared by 4 bases and J by 2 bases, with 10 bases of the junction left unmatched. CDR3 sequence (DNA): TGTGCCACCAGCATTGGACTAGACGGGGGGGCCTACAATGAGCAGTTCTTC. Translation: CATSIGLDGGAYNEQFF.